This TCR beta chain appears in the sequencing data of a study of long-term antiretroviral therapy in people with HIV. The germline V gene has CDR1 LGHNA and CDR2 YSLEER. The germline V and J ends were trimmed by 0 bases and 6 bases, with 8 bases remaining between them. This CDR3 is 14 amino acids long. This clone was detected only once. Its matching antigen is unknown. Researchers report immunoSEQ v3.0 was run at survey level. Profiled with immunoSEQ multiplex PCR; TCRdb holds only in-frame clones, not every one. The profile shows 20,000 to 25,000 clones, about 80% of them singletons. Notes on the study in general: Repertoire dominance by clones expanded before ART was seen at all time points. All blood samples came from the years 2004 to 2017, possibly under older ART regimens.

The TCR sequence derives from a young man with HIV. The material was unsorted PBMCs, obtained 0.5 years after starting antiretroviral therapy. The V call is TRBV4-3, the J call TRBJ1-4; D possibly corresponds to TRBD1 (5 bases). The CDR3 loop reads CASSQERGDEKLFF. CDR3 nucleotide sequence: TGCGCCAGCAGCCAAGAGAGGGGTGATGAAAAACTGTTTTTT.